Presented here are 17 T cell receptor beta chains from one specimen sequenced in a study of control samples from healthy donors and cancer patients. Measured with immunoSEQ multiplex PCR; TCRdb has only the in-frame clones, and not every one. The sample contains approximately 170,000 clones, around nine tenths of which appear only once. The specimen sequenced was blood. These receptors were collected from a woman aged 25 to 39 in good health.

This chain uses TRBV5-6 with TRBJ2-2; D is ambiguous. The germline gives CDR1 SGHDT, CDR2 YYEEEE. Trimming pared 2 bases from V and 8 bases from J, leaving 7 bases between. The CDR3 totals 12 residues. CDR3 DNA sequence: TGTGCCAGCAGCTTACCGAAGGGGGAGCTGTTTTTT. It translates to CASSLPKGELFF.

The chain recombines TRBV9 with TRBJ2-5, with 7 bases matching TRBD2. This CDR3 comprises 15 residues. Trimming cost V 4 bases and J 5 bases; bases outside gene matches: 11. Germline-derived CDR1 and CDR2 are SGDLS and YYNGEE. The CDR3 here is CASSNGLSGGETQYF. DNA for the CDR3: TGTGCCAGCAGCAACGGACTATCGGGAGGTGAGACCCAGTACTTC.

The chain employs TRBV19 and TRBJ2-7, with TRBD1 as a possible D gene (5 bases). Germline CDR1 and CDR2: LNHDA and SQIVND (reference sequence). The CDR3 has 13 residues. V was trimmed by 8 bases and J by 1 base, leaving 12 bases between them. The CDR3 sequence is CASSRQRSYEQYF. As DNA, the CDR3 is TGTGCCAGTTCCCGACAGCGATCCTACGAGCAGTACTTC.

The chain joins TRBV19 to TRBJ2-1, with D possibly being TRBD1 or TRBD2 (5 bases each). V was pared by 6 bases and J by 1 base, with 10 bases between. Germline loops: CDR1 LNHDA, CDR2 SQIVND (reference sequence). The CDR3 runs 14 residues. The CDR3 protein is CASRGRASYNEQFF. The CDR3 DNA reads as TGTGCCAGTAGGGGGCGGGCGTCCTACAATGAGCAGTTCTTC.

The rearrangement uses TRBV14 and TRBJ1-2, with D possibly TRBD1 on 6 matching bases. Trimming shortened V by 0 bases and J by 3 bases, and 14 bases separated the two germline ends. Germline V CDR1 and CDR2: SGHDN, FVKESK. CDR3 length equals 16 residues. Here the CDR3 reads CASSQDRRGAYYGYTF. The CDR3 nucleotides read TGTGCCAGCAGCCAAGATCGGCGGGGGGCCTACTATGGCTACACCTTC.

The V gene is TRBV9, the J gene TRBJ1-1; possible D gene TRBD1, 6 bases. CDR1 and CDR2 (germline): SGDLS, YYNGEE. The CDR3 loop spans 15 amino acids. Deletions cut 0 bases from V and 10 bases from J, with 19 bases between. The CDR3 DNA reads TGTGCCAGCAGCGTAGAAGGGGACACTGTCGGGTCAGCTTTCTTT. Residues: CASSVEGDTVGSAFF.

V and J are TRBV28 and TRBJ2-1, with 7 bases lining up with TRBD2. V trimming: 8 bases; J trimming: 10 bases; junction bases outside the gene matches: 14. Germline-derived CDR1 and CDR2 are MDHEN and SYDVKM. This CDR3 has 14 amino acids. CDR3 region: CASEILAGRGEQFF. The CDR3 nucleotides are TGTGCCAGCGAAATATTGGCAGGGAGGGGCGAGCAGTTCTTC.

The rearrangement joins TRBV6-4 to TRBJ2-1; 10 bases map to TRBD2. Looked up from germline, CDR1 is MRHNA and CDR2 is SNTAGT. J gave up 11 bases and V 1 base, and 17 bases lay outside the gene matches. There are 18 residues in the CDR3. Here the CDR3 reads CASSDLTDLAGEEWKQFF. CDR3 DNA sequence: TGTGCCAGCAGTGACTTAACAGATCTAGCGGGAGAGGAGTGGAAGCAGTTCTTC.

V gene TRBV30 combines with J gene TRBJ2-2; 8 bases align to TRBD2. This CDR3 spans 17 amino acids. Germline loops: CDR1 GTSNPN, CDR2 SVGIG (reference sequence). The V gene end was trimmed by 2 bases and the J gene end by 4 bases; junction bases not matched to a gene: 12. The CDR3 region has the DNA TGTGCCTGGAGTTGGAGGGGGAGCGGGAGCACCACCGGGGAGCTGTTTTTT. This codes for CAWSWRGSGSTTGELFF.

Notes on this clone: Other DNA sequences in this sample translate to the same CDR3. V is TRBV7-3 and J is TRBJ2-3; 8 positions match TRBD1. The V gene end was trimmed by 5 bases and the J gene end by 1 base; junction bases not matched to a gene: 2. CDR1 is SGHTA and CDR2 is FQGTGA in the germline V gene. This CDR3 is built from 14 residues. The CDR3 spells CASSPTGGTDTQYF. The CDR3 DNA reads TGTGCCAGCAGCCCGACAGGGGGCACAGATACGCAGTATTTT.

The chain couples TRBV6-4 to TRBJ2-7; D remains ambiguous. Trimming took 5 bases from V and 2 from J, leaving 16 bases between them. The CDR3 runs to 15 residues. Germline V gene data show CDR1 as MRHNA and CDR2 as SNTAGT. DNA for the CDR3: TGTGCCAGCAGTCCCGACACCTCAGGCCCCTACGAGCAGTACTTC. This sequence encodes CASSPDTSGPYEQYF.

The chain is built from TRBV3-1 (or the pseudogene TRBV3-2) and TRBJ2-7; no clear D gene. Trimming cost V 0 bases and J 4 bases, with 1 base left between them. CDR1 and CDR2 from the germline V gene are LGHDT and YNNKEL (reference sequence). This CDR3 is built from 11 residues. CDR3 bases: TGTGCCAGCAGCCAAGATTACGAGCAGTACTTC. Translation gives CASSQDYEQYF.

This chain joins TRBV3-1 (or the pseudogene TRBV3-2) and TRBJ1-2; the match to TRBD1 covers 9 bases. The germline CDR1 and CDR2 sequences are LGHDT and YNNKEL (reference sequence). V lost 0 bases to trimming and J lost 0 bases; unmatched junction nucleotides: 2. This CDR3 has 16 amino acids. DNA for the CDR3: TGTGCCAGCAGCCAAGACGGGACAGGGACTAACTATGGCTACACCTTC. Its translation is CASSQDGTGTNYGYTF.

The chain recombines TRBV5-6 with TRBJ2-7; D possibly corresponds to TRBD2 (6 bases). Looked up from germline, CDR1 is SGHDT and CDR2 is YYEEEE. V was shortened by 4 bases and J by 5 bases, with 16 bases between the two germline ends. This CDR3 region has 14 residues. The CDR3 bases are TGTGCCAGCAGCGGGTGGTGGGGAGGCCACGAGCAGTACTTC. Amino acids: CASSGWWGGHEQYF.

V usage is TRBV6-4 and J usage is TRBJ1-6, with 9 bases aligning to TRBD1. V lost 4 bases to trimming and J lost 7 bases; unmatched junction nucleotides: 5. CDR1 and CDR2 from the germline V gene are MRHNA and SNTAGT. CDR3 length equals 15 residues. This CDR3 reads CASSVNRGLNSPLHF. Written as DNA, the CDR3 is TGTGCCAGCAGTGTCAACAGGGGGCTGAATTCACCCCTCCACTTT.

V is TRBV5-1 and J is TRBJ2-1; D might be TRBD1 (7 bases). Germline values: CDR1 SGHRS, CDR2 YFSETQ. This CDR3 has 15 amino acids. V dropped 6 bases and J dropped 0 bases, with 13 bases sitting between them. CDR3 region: CASTQGGSSYNEQFF. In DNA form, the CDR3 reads TGCGCCAGCACCCAGGGGGGAAGCTCCTACAATGAGCAGTTCTTC.

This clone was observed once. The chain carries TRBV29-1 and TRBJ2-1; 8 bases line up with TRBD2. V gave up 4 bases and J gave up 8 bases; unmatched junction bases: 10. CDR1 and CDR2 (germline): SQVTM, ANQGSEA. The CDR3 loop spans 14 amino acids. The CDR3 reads CSVVSSGSWDEQFF. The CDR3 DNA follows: TGCAGCGTTGTTTCAAGCGGGAGTTGGGATGAGCAGTTCTTC.